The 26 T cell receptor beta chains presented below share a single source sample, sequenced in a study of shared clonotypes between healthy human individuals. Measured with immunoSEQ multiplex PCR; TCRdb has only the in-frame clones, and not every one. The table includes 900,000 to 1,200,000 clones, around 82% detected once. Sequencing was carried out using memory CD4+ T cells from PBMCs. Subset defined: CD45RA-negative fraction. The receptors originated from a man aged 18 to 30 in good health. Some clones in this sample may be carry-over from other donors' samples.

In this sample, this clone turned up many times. The CDR3 region has the DNA TGCGCCAGCAGCCTTGGACTAGCGGGAATCAACGAGCAGTACTTC. Translated, it gives CASSLGLAGINEQYF. The chain joins TRBV4-3 to TRBJ2-7; 12 positions agree with TRBD2. The germline CDR1 and CDR2 sequences are LGHNA and YSLEER. Losses at the gene ends were 4 bases for V and 5 bases for J; bases not matched to a gene: 6. The CDR3 has 15 residues.

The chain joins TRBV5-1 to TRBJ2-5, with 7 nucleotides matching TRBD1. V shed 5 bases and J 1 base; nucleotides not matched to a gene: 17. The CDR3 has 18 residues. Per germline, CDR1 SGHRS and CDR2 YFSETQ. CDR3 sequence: CASSSLRRTGEIQETQYF. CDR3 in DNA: TGCGCCAGCAGTTCCCTACGGCGGACAGGCGAGATCCAAGAGACCCAGTACTTC.

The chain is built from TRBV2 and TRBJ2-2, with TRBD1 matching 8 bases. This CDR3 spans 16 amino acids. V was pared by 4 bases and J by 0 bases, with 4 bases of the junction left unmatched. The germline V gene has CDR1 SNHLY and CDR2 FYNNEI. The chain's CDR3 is CASSGQGAPNTGELFF. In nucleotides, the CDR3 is TGTGCCAGCAGTGGTCAGGGGGCCCCGAACACCGGGGAGCTGTTTTTT.

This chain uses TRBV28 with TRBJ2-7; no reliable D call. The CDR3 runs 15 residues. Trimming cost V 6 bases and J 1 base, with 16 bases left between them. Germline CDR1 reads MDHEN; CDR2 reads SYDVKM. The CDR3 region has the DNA TGTGCCAGCAGCCCCCGGTACCGACGATCCTACGAGCAGTACTTC. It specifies CASSPRYRRSYEQYF. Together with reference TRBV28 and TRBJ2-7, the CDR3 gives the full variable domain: DVKVTQSSRYLVKRTGEKVFLECVQDMDHENMFWYRQDPGLGLRLIYFSYDVKMKEKGDIPEGYSVSREKKERFSLILESASTNQTSMYLCASSPRYRRSYEQYFGPGTRLTVT.

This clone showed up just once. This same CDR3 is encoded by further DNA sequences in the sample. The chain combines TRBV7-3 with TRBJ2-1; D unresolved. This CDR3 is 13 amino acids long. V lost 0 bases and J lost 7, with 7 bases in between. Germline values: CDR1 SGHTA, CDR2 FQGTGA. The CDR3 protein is CASSLTRSNEQFF. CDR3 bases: TGTGCCAGCAGCTTAACCCGGTCGAATGAGCAGTTCTTC.

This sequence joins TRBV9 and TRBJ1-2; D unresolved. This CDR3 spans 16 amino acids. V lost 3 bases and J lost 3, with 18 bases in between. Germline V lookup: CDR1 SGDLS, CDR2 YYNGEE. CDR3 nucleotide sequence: TGTGCCAGCAGCGCCCTGCTTCAAGTACCCGACTATGGCTACACCTTC. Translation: CASSALLQVPDYGYTF.

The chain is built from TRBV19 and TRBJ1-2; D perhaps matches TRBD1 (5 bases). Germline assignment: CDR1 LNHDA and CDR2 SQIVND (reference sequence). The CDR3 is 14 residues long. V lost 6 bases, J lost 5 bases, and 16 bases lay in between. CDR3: CASRSAGTTYGYTF. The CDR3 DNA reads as TGTGCCAGTAGATCCGCCGGGACCACTTATGGCTACACCTTC.

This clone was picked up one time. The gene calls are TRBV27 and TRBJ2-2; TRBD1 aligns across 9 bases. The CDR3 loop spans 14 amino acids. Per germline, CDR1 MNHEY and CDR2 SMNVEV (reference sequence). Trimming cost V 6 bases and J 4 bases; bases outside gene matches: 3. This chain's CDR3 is CASSPGQGTGELFF. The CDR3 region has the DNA TGTGCCAGCAGCCCGGGACAGGGCACCGGGGAGCTGTTTTTT.

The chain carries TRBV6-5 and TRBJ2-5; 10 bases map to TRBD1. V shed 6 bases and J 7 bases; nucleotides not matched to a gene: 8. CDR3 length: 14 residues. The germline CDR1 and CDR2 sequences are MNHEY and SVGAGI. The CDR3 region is CASSSDRGLVTQYF. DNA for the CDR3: TGTGCCAGCAGCTCCGACAGGGGGCTGGTGACCCAGTACTTC.

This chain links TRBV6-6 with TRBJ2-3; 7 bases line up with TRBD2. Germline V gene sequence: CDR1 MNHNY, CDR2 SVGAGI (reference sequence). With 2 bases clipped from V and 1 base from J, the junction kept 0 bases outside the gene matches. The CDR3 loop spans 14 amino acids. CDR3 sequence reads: CASSYGGGTDTQYF. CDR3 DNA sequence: TGTGCCAGCAGTTACGGGGGGGGCACAGATACGCAGTATTTT.

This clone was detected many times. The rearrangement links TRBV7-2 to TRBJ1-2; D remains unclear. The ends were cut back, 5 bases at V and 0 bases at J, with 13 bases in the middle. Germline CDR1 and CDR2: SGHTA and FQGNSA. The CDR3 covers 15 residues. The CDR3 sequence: CASSALRETNYGYTF. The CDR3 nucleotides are TGTGCCAGCAGCGCCCTCCGGGAGACTAACTATGGCTACACCTTC.

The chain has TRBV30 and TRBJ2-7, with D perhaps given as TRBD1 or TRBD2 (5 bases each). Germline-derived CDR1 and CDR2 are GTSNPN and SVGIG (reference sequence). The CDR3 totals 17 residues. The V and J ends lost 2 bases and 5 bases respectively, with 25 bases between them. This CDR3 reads CAWSLGLYKVGADEQYF. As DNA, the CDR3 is TGTGCCTGGAGTTTGGGGCTTTACAAGGTCGGGGCGGACGAGCAGTACTTC.

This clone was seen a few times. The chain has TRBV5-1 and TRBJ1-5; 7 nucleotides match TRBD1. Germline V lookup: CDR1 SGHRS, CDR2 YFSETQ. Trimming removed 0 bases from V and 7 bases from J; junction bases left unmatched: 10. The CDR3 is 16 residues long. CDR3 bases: TGCGCCAGCAGCTTGGGGCCGACAGGGTTGGGACAGCCCCAGCATTTT. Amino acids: CASSLGPTGLGQPQHF.

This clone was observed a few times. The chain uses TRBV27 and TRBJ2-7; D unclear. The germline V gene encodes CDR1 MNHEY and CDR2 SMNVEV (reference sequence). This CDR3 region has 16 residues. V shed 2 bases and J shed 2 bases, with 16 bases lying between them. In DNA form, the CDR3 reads TGTGCCAGCAGTTTAGCAGGAAATAAGATCCCCTACGAGCAGTACTTC. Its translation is CASSLAGNKIPYEQYF.

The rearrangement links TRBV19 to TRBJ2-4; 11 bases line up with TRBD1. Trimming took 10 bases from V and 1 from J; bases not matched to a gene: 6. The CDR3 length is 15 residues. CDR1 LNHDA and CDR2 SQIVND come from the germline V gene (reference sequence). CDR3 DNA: TGTGCCACCGTGGACAGGGGGCTTGCCAAAAACATTCAGTACTTC. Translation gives CATVDRGLAKNIQYF.

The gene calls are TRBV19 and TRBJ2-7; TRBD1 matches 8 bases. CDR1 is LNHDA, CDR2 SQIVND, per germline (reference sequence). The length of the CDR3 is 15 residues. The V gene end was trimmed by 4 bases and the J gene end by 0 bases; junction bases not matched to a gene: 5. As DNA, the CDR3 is TGTGCCAGTAGTACCCGGACAGGGAACTCCTACGAGCAGTACTTC. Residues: CASSTRTGNSYEQYF.

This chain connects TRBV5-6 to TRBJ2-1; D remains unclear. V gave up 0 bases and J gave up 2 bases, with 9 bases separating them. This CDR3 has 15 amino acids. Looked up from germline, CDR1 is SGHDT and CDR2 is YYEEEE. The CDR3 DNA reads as TGTGCCAGCAGCTTGGGGCACACGGCCTACAATGAGCAGTTCTTC. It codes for CASSLGHTAYNEQFF.

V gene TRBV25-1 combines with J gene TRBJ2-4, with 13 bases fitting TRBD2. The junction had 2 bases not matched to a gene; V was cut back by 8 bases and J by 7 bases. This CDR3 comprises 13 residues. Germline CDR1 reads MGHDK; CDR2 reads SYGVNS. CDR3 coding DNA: TGTGCCAGCGAACTAGCGGGAGGGAACATTCAGTACTTC. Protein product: CASELAGGNIQYF.

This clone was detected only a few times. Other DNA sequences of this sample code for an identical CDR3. This CDR3 is CASSAGGSNYGYTF. CDR3 in DNA: TGTGCCAGTTCGGCCGGGGGGTCTAACTATGGCTACACCTTC. The rearrangement joins TRBV28 to TRBJ1-2; tentatively, D is TRBD1 (5 bases). CDR1 and CDR2 (germline): MDHEN, SYDVKM. This CDR3 has 14 amino acids. Trimming shortened V by 9 bases and J by 0 bases, and 14 bases separated the two germline ends.

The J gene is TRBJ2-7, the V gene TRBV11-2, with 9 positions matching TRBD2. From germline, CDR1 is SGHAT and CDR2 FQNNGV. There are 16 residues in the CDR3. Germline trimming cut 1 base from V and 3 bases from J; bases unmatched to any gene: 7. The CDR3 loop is CASSLGPSGTIYEQYF. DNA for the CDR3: TGTGCCAGCAGCTTAGGACCTAGCGGGACAATCTACGAGCAGTACTTC.

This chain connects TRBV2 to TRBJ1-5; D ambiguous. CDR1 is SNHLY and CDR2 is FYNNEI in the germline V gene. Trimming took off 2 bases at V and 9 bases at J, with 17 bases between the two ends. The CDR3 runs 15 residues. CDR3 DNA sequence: TGTGCCAGCAGTGAAAATATGGCAGCCTTATCGCCCCAGCATTTT. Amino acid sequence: CASSENMAALSPQHF. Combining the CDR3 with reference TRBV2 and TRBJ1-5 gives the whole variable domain EPEVTQTPSHQVTQMGQEVILRCVPISNHLYFYWYRQILGQKVEFLVSFYNNEISEKSEIFDDQFSVERPDGSNFTLKIRSTKLEDSAMYFCASSENMAALSPQHFGDGTRLSIL.

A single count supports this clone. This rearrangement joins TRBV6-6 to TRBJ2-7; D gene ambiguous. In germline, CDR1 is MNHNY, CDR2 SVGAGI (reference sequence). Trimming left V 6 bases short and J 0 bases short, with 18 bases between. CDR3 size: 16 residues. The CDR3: CASSPRAAAYSYEQYF. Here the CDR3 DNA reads TGTGCCAGCAGCCCCCGGGCGGCGGCTTACTCCTACGAGCAGTACTTC.

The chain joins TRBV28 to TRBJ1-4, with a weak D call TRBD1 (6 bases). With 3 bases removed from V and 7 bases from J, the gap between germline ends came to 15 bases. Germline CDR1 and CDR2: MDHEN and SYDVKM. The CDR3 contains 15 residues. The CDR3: CASSLAGGEGEKLFF. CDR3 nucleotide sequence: TGTGCCAGCAGTTTGGCGGGGGGCGAGGGTGAAAAACTGTTTTTT.

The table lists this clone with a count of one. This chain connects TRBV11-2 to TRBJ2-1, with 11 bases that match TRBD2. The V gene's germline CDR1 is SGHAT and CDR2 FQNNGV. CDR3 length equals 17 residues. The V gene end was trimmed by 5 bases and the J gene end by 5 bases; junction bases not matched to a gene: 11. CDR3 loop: CASSHLVAGGPNNEQFF. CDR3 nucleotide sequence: TGTGCCAGCAGCCACCTGGTAGCGGGAGGGCCGAACAATGAGCAGTTCTTC.

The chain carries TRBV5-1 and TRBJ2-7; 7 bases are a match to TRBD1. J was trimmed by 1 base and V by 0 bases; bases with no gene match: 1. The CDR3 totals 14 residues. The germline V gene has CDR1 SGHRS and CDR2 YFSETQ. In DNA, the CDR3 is TGCGCCAGCAGCTTGGAGGACAGGTCCTACGAGCAGTACTTC. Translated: CASSLEDRSYEQYF. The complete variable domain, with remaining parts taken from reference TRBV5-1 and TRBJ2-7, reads KAGVTQTPRYLIKTRGQQVTLSCSPISGHRSVSWYQQTPGQGLQFLFEYFSETQRNKGNFPGRFSGRQFSNSRSEMNVSTLELGDSALYLCASSLEDRSYEQYFGPGTRLTVT.

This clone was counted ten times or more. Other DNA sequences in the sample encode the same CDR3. CDR3 sequence reads: CASSRLAGGYEQYF. In DNA, the CDR3 is TGTGCCAGTAGTAGACTAGCGGGGGGATACGAGCAGTACTTC. The chain employs TRBV19 and TRBJ2-7; 13 bases align to TRBD2. This CDR3 region has 14 residues. Germline V gene lookup returns CDR1 LNHDA and CDR2 SQIVND (reference sequence). V lost 4 bases to trimming and J lost 4 bases; unmatched junction nucleotides: 1.